Listed below are T cell receptor beta chains from one sample, sequenced in a study of T cell repertoires in aging, cancer and after chemotherapy. TCRdb used MiXCR to reprocess the multiplex PCR reads, holding one entry per CDR3 protein. The top ten hold 10% of the sample, which has just under 2,000 distinct CDR3 sequences, about 29% seen once. Sequencing was done on a sample of blood. The receptors originated from a human donor with a solid tumor. Both conserved end residues are part of each CDR3. A D gene is named only where the DNA matches it firmly. Clone size, where shown, is once, few, many, or a class for clones that have expanded.

clone size: -
V gene: TRBV12-3/TRBV12-4
D gene: -
J gene: TRBJ1-5
CDR3 DNA: TGTGCCAGCAGTTTGGGGGGGGCAACACTTTCCCAGCATTTT
CDR3 protein: CASSLGGATLSQHF

clone size: few
V gene: TRBV6-6
D gene: -
J gene: TRBJ1-5
CDR3 DNA: TGTGCCAGCAGTTTGACAGAGAGCAATCAGCCCCAGCATTTT
CDR3 protein: CASSLTESNQPQHF

clone size: -
V gene: TRBV7-2
D gene: TRBD1
J gene: TRBJ1-1
CDR3 DNA: TGTGCCAGCAGCTTATTACAGGGGACTGAAGCTTTCTTT
CDR3 protein: CASSLLQGTEAFF

clone size: -
V gene: TRBV19
D gene: -
J gene: TRBJ2-7
CDR3 DNA: TGTGCCAGTAGTGTTTCCGGGACAACCTACGAGCAGTACTTC
CDR3 protein: CASSVSGTTYEQYF

clone size: large
V gene: TRBV7-2
D gene: TRBD2
J gene: TRBJ2-1
CDR3 DNA: TGTGCCAGCAGCGACCGGGGGGGGAATGAGCAGTTCTTC
CDR3 protein: CASSDRGGNEQFF

clone size: few
V gene: TRBV6-1
D gene: TRBD1
J gene: TRBJ2-2
CDR3 DNA: TGTGCCAGCAGTGCACAGGGGGACACCGGGGAGCTGTTTTTT
CDR3 protein: CASSAQGDTGELFF

clone size: few
V gene: TRBV7-2
D gene: -
J gene: TRBJ1-3
CDR3 DNA: TGTGCCAGCAGCATGAGAGGTGGCGAAAACTCTGGAAACACCATATATTTT
CDR3 protein: CASSMRGGENSGNTIYF

clone size: -
V gene: TRBV6-1
D gene: -
J gene: TRBJ2-3
CDR3 DNA: TGTGCCAGCAGTGAAGCGGGGGGGACACCGCAGTATTTT
CDR3 protein: CASSEAGGTPQYF

clone size: -
V gene: TRBV11-2
D gene: -
J gene: TRBJ1-5
CDR3 DNA: TGTGCCAGCAGCTTACGTCCAGGGCAGGCGCCCCAGCATTTT
CDR3 protein: CASSLRPGQAPQHF

clone size: medium-sized
V gene: TRBV19
D gene: -
J gene: TRBJ1-2
CDR3 DNA: TGTGCCAGTAGTATAGTAGGAGGGTACTATGGCTACACCTTC
CDR3 protein: CASSIVGGYYGYTF

clone size: -
V gene: TRBV28
D gene: -
J gene: TRBJ1-2
CDR3 DNA: TGTGCCAGCAGCTCCAATTATGGCTACACCTTC
CDR3 protein: CASSSNYGYTF

clone size: -
V gene: TRBV5-4
D gene: TRBD1
J gene: TRBJ1-6
CDR3 DNA: TGTGCCAGCAACGAGGGGACAGCTTATAATTCACCCCTCCACTTT
CDR3 protein: CASNEGTAYNSPLHF

clone size: -
V gene: TRBV7-2
D gene: TRBD2
J gene: TRBJ2-7
CDR3 DNA: TGTGCCAGAAGCACGCTAGCGGATTACGAGCAGTACTTC
CDR3 protein: CARSTLADYEQYF

clone size: -
V gene: TRBV7-2
D gene: -
J gene: TRBJ2-5
CDR3 DNA: TGTGCCAGCAGCCGCCCGGGACTTTCAGAGACCCAGTACTTC
CDR3 protein: CASSRPGLSETQYF

clone size: few
V gene: TRBV18
D gene: -
J gene: TRBJ1-4
CDR3 DNA: TGTGCCAGCTCACCACTGGGCACTAACTCCGAAAAACTGTTTTTT
CDR3 protein: CASSPLGTNSEKLFF

clone size: -
V gene: TRBV30
D gene: -
J gene: TRBJ1-6
CDR3 DNA: TGTGCCTGGACACCCCCAACCCCAGGGATTACCAATTCACCCCTCCACTTT
CDR3 protein: CAWTPPTPGITNSPLHF

clone size: few
V gene: TRBV11-2
D gene: -
J gene: TRBJ1-1
CDR3 DNA: TGTGCCAGCAGCTGGGGGGCAGGGAACGGGAACACTGAAGCTTTCTTT
CDR3 protein: CASSWGAGNGNTEAFF

clone size: -
V gene: TRBV19
D gene: TRBD2
J gene: TRBJ2-3
CDR3 DNA: TGTGCCAGTAGTCTGACCGGGACTAGCGGATCCACAGATACGCAGTATTTT
CDR3 protein: CASSLTGTSGSTDTQYF

clone size: -
V gene: TRBV19
D gene: -
J gene: TRBJ1-1
CDR3 DNA: TGTGCCAGTAGTCCGCCTCGAACTGAAGCTTTCTTT
CDR3 protein: CASSPPRTEAFF

clone size: large
V gene: TRBV6-5
D gene: -
J gene: TRBJ2-7
CDR3 DNA: TGTGCCAGCAGCCTTCAGGGAGCCTACGAGCAGTACTTC
CDR3 protein: CASSLQGAYEQYF

clone size: -
V gene: TRBV13
D gene: -
J gene: TRBJ2-5
CDR3 DNA: TGTGCCAGCAGTCGTAGAAGGGGTAAAGAGACCCAGTACTTC
CDR3 protein: CASSRRRGKETQYF

clone size: -
V gene: TRBV27
D gene: -
J gene: TRBJ2-7
CDR3 DNA: TGTGCCAGCCGCCGGCCAGGGACCTACGAGCAGTACTTC
CDR3 protein: CASRRPGTYEQYF

clone size: -
V gene: TRBV4-3
D gene: -
J gene: TRBJ1-4
CDR3 DNA: TGCGCCAGCAGCCAAGATCACAGGACTAATGAAAAACTGTTTTTT
CDR3 protein: CASSQDHRTNEKLFF

clone size: few
V gene: TRBV20-1
D gene: -
J gene: TRBJ2-3
CDR3 DNA: TGCAGTGCTAGTGATAGACGGCCGGGCTACACAGATACGCAGTATTTT
CDR3 protein: CSASDRRPGYTDTQYF

clone size: -
V gene: TRBV12-3/TRBV12-4
D gene: -
J gene: TRBJ2-6
CDR3 DNA: TGTACCAGCAGTTTATCTGGGGCCAACGTCCTGACTTTC
CDR3 protein: CTSSLSGANVLTF

clone size: few
V gene: TRBV19
D gene: -
J gene: TRBJ2-7
CDR3 DNA: TGTGCCAGTAGTCTGAGGGGGGGCGCCGGGTTTCGCTACGAGCAGTACTTC
CDR3 protein: CASSLRGGAGFRYEQYF

clone size: -
V gene: TRBV7-3
D gene: -
J gene: TRBJ2-2
CDR3 DNA: TGTGCCAGCAGCTTGACTAGTGGTAACACCGGGGAGCTGTTTTTT
CDR3 protein: CASSLTSGNTGELFF

clone size: few
V gene: TRBV7-9
D gene: -
J gene: TRBJ1-4
CDR3 DNA: TGTGCCAGCAGCGGGGGGGTGGGAGCCAAACTGTTTTTT
CDR3 protein: CASSGGVGAKLFF

clone size: few
V gene: TRBV5-5
D gene: -
J gene: TRBJ2-2
CDR3 DNA: TGTGCCAGCAGCTTACAGGGTACGAACACCGGGGAGCTGTTTTTT
CDR3 protein: CASSLQGTNTGELFF

clone size: large
V gene: TRBV20-1
D gene: -
J gene: TRBJ2-1
CDR3 DNA: TGCAGTGTTGCGGACTGGTCCAATGAGCAGTTCTTC
CDR3 protein: CSVADWSNEQFF

clone size: -
V gene: TRBV6-5
D gene: -
J gene: TRBJ2-6
CDR3 DNA: TGTGCCAGCAGTGGGGTGGCTGGGGCCAACGTCCTGACTTTC
CDR3 protein: CASSGVAGANVLTF

clone size: -
V gene: TRBV14
D gene: TRBD1
J gene: TRBJ1-2
CDR3 DNA: TGTGCCAGCAGCCAAAACAGGGGGCTTGGCTACACCTTC
CDR3 protein: CASSQNRGLGYTF

clone size: once
V gene: TRBV6-5
D gene: -
J gene: TRBJ2-2
CDR3 DNA: TGTGCCAGCACAGGCTTCGAGAACACCAAGGAGCTGTTTTTT
CDR3 protein: CASTGFENTKELFF

clone size: -
V gene: TRBV18
D gene: TRBD1
J gene: TRBJ2-1
CDR3 DNA: TGTGCCAGCTCACTTCGGACAGGGGGCCAGAATGAGCAGTTCTTC
CDR3 protein: CASSLRTGGQNEQFF

clone size: -
V gene: TRBV5-4
D gene: -
J gene: TRBJ1-2
CDR3 DNA: TGTGCCAGCAGCGTTGTGGGGGGCGGGTATGGCTACACCTTC
CDR3 protein: CASSVVGGGYGYTF

clone size: -
V gene: TRBV10-3
D gene: -
J gene: TRBJ1-5
CDR3 DNA: TGTGCCATCAGTAGACAGGGCAATCAGCCCCAGCATTTT
CDR3 protein: CAISRQGNQPQHF

clone size: large
V gene: TRBV6-5
D gene: -
J gene: TRBJ2-2
CDR3 DNA: TGTGCCAGCACAGGCTTCGAGAACACCGGGGAGCTGTTTTTT
CDR3 protein: CASTGFENTGELFF

clone size: few
V gene: TRBV27
D gene: TRBD1
J gene: TRBJ2-1
CDR3 DNA: TGTGCCAGCAGTCGAACAGGGGGCGCGGGTAATGAGCAGTTCTTC
CDR3 protein: CASSRTGGAGNEQFF

clone size: few
V gene: TRBV28
D gene: -
J gene: TRBJ2-6
CDR3 DNA: TGTGCCAGCAGTCTCCGCTCTGGGGCCAACGTCCTGACTTTC
CDR3 protein: CASSLRSGANVLTF

clone size: few
V gene: TRBV25-1
D gene: TRBD2
J gene: TRBJ2-1
CDR3 DNA: TGTGCCAGCAGCCACATGGGACTAGCGGACAATGAGCAGTTCTTC
CDR3 protein: CASSHMGLADNEQFF